Each of the 25 T cell receptor beta chains below was sequenced from the same sample in a study of blood T cell repertoires in COVID-19. Assay used: immunoSEQ multiplex PCR; TCRdb lists only in-frame clones, some missing. The sample records 55,000 or so clones, 90% being singletons. Sequencing was done on a sample of peripheral blood. Receptors originate from a man in his forties with acute or convalescent COVID-19.

J is TRBJ2-1 and V is TRBV7-8, with 11 bases fitting TRBD2. Germline CDR1 is SGHVS and CDR2 is FQNEAQ. The ends lost 5 bases at V and 10 bases at J; junction bases unmatched: 10. The CDR3 has 15 residues. The CDR3 region has the DNA TGTGCCAGCAGCCGGCTAACTAGCGGGAGCTTCGAGCAGTTCTTC. Translating it yields CASSRLTSGSFEQFF.

This clone was counted between two and nine times. The CDR3 loop is CASSYKGHRFF. The CDR3 coding sequence is TGTGCCAGCAGTTATAAGGGACACCGGTTCTTC. This chain joins TRBV6-2 or TRBV6-3 and TRBJ2-1, with a possible D match to TRBD1 (6 bases). The CDR3 covers 11 residues. CDR1 is MNHEY and CDR2 is SVGEGT in the germline V gene. V was trimmed by 3 bases and J by 15 bases, leaving 12 bases between them.

The rearrangement uses TRBV7-6 and TRBJ2-1; 12 bases fit TRBD2. Trimming cost V 5 bases and J 2 bases; bases outside gene matches: 1. Germline values: CDR1 SGHVS, CDR2 FNYEAQ. This CDR3 contains 15 residues. DNA for the CDR3: TGTGCCAGCAGCCCTAGCGGGAGGGCCTACAATGAGCAGTTCTTC. Translating gives CASSPSGRAYNEQFF.

CDR3 protein: CASSLREAYEQYF. The CDR3 DNA sequence: TGTGCCAGCAGCTTACGGGAAGCCTACGAGCAGTACTTC. This chain links TRBV11-3 with TRBJ2-7; D might be TRBD2 (5 bases). CDR1 is SGHNT and CDR2 is YENEEA in the germline V gene. Trimming removed 2 bases at V and 2 bases at J, with 7 bases between. This CDR3 spans 13 amino acids.

This sequence joins TRBV19 and TRBJ1-4, with no clear D. V dropped 0 bases and J dropped 8 bases, with 10 bases sitting between them. The CDR3 extends over 14 amino acids. Germline CDR1 reads LNHDA; CDR2 reads SQIVND (reference sequence). Written as DNA, the CDR3 is TGTGCCAGTAGTATAGATTCCGGAGACGAAAAACTGTTTTTT. Translated: CASSIDSGDEKLFF.

The J gene is TRBJ2-1, the V gene TRBV29-1; 10 bases map to TRBD2. The CDR3 is 14 residues long. Unmatched junction bases numbered 5, after V lost 5 bases and J lost 4 bases. In germline, CDR1 is SQVTM, CDR2 ANQGSEA. CDR3 sequence (DNA): TGCAGCGTTAGAGCGGGAGGGCCGTACAATGAGCAGTTCTTC. This sequence encodes CSVRAGGPYNEQFF.

The chain combines TRBV3-1 (or the pseudogene TRBV3-2) with TRBJ1-1; D unresolved. The V and J ends lost 0 bases and 1 base respectively, with 12 bases between them. CDR3 length: 16 residues. In germline, CDR1 is LGHDT, CDR2 YNNKEL (reference sequence). The CDR3 reads CASSQDTGARNTEAFF. CDR3 nucleotides: TGTGCCAGCAGCCAAGATACCGGTGCGAGGAACACTGAAGCTTTCTTT.

The gene calls are TRBV12-3 or TRBV12-4 and TRBJ1-5, with D unresolved. V lost 8 bases and J 1 base, leaving 3 bases between the germline ends. The CDR3 sequence is 11 residues long. CDR3 sequence: CASGSNQPQHF. CDR3 nucleotides: TGTGCCAGCGGCAGCAATCAGCCCCAGCATTTT.

In this sample, this clone turned up once. V is TRBV9 and J is TRBJ1-6; 7 bases map to TRBD1. V was clipped by 0 bases and J by 7 bases; unmatched bases: 4. CDR1 is SGDLS, CDR2 YYNGEE, per germline. CDR3 length: 15 amino acids. The CDR3, as DNA: TGTGCCAGCAGCGTAGGCAGGGGGAGCAATTCACCCCTCCACTTT. It is translated as CASSVGRGSNSPLHF. Drawing the rest from reference TRBV9 and TRBJ1-6, the complete variable domain is DSGVTQTPKHLITATGQRVTLRCSPRSGDLSVYWYQQSLDQGLQFLIQYYNGEERAKGNILERFSAQQFPDLHSELNLSSLELGDSALYFCASSVGRGSNSPLHFGNGTRLTVT.

This chain links TRBV19 with TRBJ1-6, with 9 bases that match TRBD1. Losses at the gene ends were 5 bases for V and 11 bases for J; bases not matched to a gene: 10. CDR1 and CDR2 from the germline V gene are LNHDA and SQIVND (reference sequence). This CDR3 is 15 amino acids long. CDR3: CASSDHGTGSPPLHF. CDR3 DNA sequence: TGTGCCAGTAGTGATCACGGGACAGGGTCCCCACCCCTCCACTTT. The full variable domain, with the rest looked up from reference TRBV19 and TRBJ1-6, is DGGITQSPKYLFRKEGQNVTLSCEQNLNHDAMYWYRQDPGQGLRLIYYSQIVNDFQKGDIAEGYSVSREKKESFPLTVTSAQKNPTAFYLCASSDHGTGSPPLHFGNGTRLTVT.

V usage is TRBV10-3 and J usage is TRBJ1-2; 7 nucleotides match TRBD1. Germline assignment: CDR1 ENHRY and CDR2 SYGVKD. CDR3 length equals 14 residues. V was clipped by 6 bases and J by 2 bases; unmatched bases: 6. In DNA form, the CDR3 reads TGTGCCATCAGCGACAGGGTAGAAAACTATGGCTACACCTTC. Protein: CAISDRVENYGYTF.

This chain uses TRBV25-1 with TRBJ2-7, with a possible D match to TRBD1 (6 bases). This CDR3 is built from 12 residues. The germline CDR1 and CDR2 sequences are MGHDK and SYGVNS. Deletions cut 7 bases from V and 2 bases from J, with 9 bases between. DNA of the CDR3: TGTGCCAGCACCGGACAGACCTACGAGCAGTACTTC. This encodes CASTGQTYEQYF.

This sequence joins TRBV27 and TRBJ2-1, with a weak D call TRBD2 (6 bases). The CDR3 has 14 amino acids. Trimming stripped 4 bases from V and 6 bases from J, with 13 bases between. Germline lookup yields CDR1 MNHEY and CDR2 SMNVEV (reference sequence). CDR3 in amino acids: CASSSMGLGNEQFF. The CDR3, as DNA: TGTGCCAGCAGTTCTATGGGACTGGGCAATGAGCAGTTCTTC.

On this clone: The same CDR3 can be traced to other DNA sequences in this sample. The gene calls are TRBV5-1 and TRBJ2-3; TRBD2 agrees at 13 bases. V shed 2 bases, J shed 6 bases, and the junction held 3 bases outside the gene matches. The CDR3 extends over 15 amino acids. Germline assignment: CDR1 SGHRS and CDR2 YFSETQ. For the CDR3, the DNA is TGCGCCAGCAGCTTAGGACTAGCGGGAGTCGATACGCAGTATTTT. It specifies CASSLGLAGVDTQYF.

The V call is TRBV25-1, the J call TRBJ2-5; no firm D call. Germline CDR1 reads MGHDK; CDR2 reads SYGVNS. This CDR3 region has 11 residues. Between the trimmed V and J ends, which lost 4 bases and 5 bases, there was a span of 5 bases. The CDR3 loop reads CASSGLETQYF. CDR3 nucleotide sequence: TGTGCCAGCAGTGGTCTGGAGACCCAGTACTTC. Combining the CDR3 with reference TRBV25-1 and TRBJ2-5 gives the whole variable domain EADIYQTPRYLVIGTGKKITLECSQTMGHDKMYWYQQDPGMELHLIHYSYGVNSTEKGDLSSESTVSRIRTEHFPLTLESARPSHTSQYLCASSGLETQYFGPGTRLLVL.

The V and J genes are TRBV5-4 and TRBJ2-5; maybe TRBD2 (5 bases). V was clipped by 3 bases and J by 2 bases, with 5 bases between them. Germline loops: CDR1 SGHNT, CDR2 YYREEE (reference sequence). The CDR3 is made up of 12 amino acids. The CDR3 spells CASSSGQETQYF. Here the CDR3 DNA reads TGTGCCAGCAGCTCGGGGCAAGAGACCCAGTACTTC. Together with reference TRBV5-4 and TRBJ2-5, the CDR3 gives the full variable domain: ETGVTQSPTHLIKTRGQQVTLRCSSQSGHNTVSWYQQALGQGPQFIFQYYREEENGRGNFPPRFSGLQFPNYSSELNVNALELDDSALYLCASSSGQETQYFGPGTRLLVL.

The V and J genes are TRBV3-1 (or the pseudogene TRBV3-2) and TRBJ2-1, with 8 bases aligning to TRBD2. The CDR3 runs to 15 residues. Per germline, CDR1 LGHDT and CDR2 YNNKEL (reference sequence). The V and J ends lost 4 bases and 7 bases, in that order; junction bases with no gene match: 9. Written as DNA, the CDR3 is TGTGCCAGCAGCCTCAGCGGGAGTGGGCGGAATGAGCAGTTCTTC. Translating gives CASSLSGSGRNEQFF.

The chain couples TRBV19 to TRBJ1-1; D is undetermined. This CDR3 has 11 amino acids. Trimming stripped 9 bases from V and 3 bases from J, with 8 bases between. In germline, CDR1 is LNHDA, CDR2 SQIVND (reference sequence). This CDR3 is CASVLDTEAFF. CDR3 bases: TGTGCCAGCGTTCTAGACACTGAAGCTTTCTTT. Complete variable domain (other parts from reference TRBV19 and TRBJ1-1): DGGITQSPKYLFRKEGQNVTLSCEQNLNHDAMYWYRQDPGQGLRLIYYSQIVNDFQKGDIAEGYSVSREKKESFPLTVTSAQKNPTAFYLCASVLDTEAFFGQGTRLTVV.

This rearrangement joins TRBV7-2 to TRBJ2-4; possible D gene TRBD1, 5 bases. V lost 1 base and J lost 4, with 8 bases in between. Germline loops: CDR1 SGHTA, CDR2 FQGNSA. This CDR3 region has 14 residues. CDR3 loop: CASSLGREKNIQYF. CDR3 DNA: TGTGCCAGCAGCTTAGGCAGGGAAAAAAACATTCAGTACTTC.

The chain links TRBV4-2 to TRBJ1-2; 11 nucleotides line up with TRBD1. Trimming at V came to 6 bases and at J to 5 bases, leaving 5 bases not matched to a gene. Germline CDR1 reads LGHNA; CDR2 reads YNFKEQ. This CDR3 comprises 14 residues. CDR3 DNA sequence: TGTGCCAGCAGACGGACAGGGGGCTTTTATGGCTACACCTTC. The encoded protein is CASRRTGGFYGYTF.

This clone was counted only a few times. This chain links TRBV30 with TRBJ1-6; D may be TRBD1 (5 bases). Trimming shortened V by 4 bases and J by 12 bases, and 19 bases separated the two germline ends. Per the germline V gene, CDR1 is GTSNPN and CDR2 is SVGIG (reference sequence). This CDR3 is built from 14 residues. The CDR3 DNA sequence: TGTGCCTGGATTCCGACAGCCCAGAATGGACCCCTCCACTTT. Protein: CAWIPTAQNGPLHF.

This clone was counted once. The chain has TRBV27 and TRBJ1-5; 7 positions agree with TRBD1. The CDR3 sequence is 14 residues long. Germline V lookup: CDR1 MNHEY, CDR2 SMNVEV (reference sequence). With 5 bases clipped from V and 5 bases from J, the junction kept 6 bases outside the gene matches. The CDR3 DNA reads TGTGCCAGCAGTCTAGGGGGCTGGGATCAGCCCCAGCATTTT. It codes for CASSLGGWDQPQHF.

The chain has TRBV20-1 and TRBJ2-7; 9 nucleotides line up with TRBD2. The trim removed 3 bases at V and 1 base at J, leaving 10 bases unmatched. The CDR3 loop spans 16 amino acids. Germline V CDR1 and CDR2: DFQATT, SNEGSKA (reference sequence). CDR3 DNA: TGCAGTGCTAGTGGCCCGTGGACTAGCGATTCCTACGAGCAGTACTTC. Its protein is CSASGPWTSDSYEQYF.

The V and J genes are TRBV29-1 and TRBJ2-1; 13 bases align to TRBD2. Germline CDR1 SQVTM, CDR2 ANQGSEA. Trimming removed 2 bases from V and 0 bases from J; junction bases left unmatched: 7. This CDR3 region has 18 residues. The CDR3 nucleotides are TGCAGCGTTGAATCCGGGACTAGCGGGAAGAGCTCCTACAATGAGCAGTTCTTC. Amino acid sequence: CSVESGTSGKSSYNEQFF.

A few counts support this clone. The chain is built from TRBV7-2 and TRBJ2-2; tentatively, D is TRBD2 (6 bases). This CDR3 contains 15 residues. Germline V gives CDR1 SGHTA, CDR2 FQGNSA. The V and J ends lost 5 bases and 2 bases respectively, with 12 bases between them. CDR3 bases: TGTGCCAGCAGCCGGGACTGGTCAAACACCGGGGAGCTGTTTTTT. It translates to CASSRDWSNTGELFF.